Following are 13 T cell receptor beta chains from one sample sequenced in a study of blood T cell repertoires in COVID-19. Sequencing was performed with immunoSEQ multiplex PCR; in TCRdb, only in-frame clones are kept and a portion is missing. The sample consists of approximately 250,000 clones, over 80% of them appearing once. The sequenced material came from PBMCs or T cells enriched from blood (not recorded which). Source of these receptors: a woman aged 25 to 39 with acute COVID-19.

The rearrangement joins TRBV19 to TRBJ2-7; a weak D match, TRBD2 (6 bases). There are 17 residues in the CDR3. V was shortened by 4 bases and J by 4 bases, with 23 bases between the two germline ends. Germline CDR1 is LNHDA and CDR2 is SQIVND (reference sequence). The CDR3, as DNA: TGTGCCAGTAGTAACTATCCGGGGGAACGTGCTCTTTACGAGCAGTACTTC. Protein product: CASSNYPGERALYEQYF.

The chain joins TRBV27 to TRBJ2-7, with 9 bases identical to TRBD2. The CDR3 totals 14 residues. The germline gives CDR1 MNHEY, CDR2 SMNVEV (reference sequence). The V gene end was trimmed by 6 bases and the J gene end by 1 base; junction bases not matched to a gene: 4. As DNA, the CDR3 is TGTGCCAGCAGGGTTCTAGCGGGGTCCTACGAGCAGTACTTC. Protein sequence: CASRVLAGSYEQYF.

V is TRBV19 and J is TRBJ2-3, with TRBD1 as a possible D gene (6 bases). This CDR3 has 15 residues. CDR1 LNHDA and CDR2 SQIVND come from the germline V gene (reference sequence). Trimming cost V 7 bases and J 2 bases, with 16 bases left between them. The CDR3 region has the DNA TGTGCCAGTACCACACAGGGAAGGTCCACAGATACGCAGTATTTT. Translated, it gives CASTTQGRSTDTQYF.

The chain recombines TRBV27 with TRBJ2-7; 9 nucleotides match TRBD1. This CDR3 is 15 amino acids long. The ends lost 5 bases at V and 4 bases at J; junction bases unmatched: 9. Germline V gene data show CDR1 as MNHEY and CDR2 as SMNVEV (reference sequence). The CDR3 spells CASSGLMGQGYEQYF. The CDR3 DNA reads as TGTGCCAGCAGTGGACTTATGGGACAGGGTTACGAGCAGTACTTC.

The chain links TRBV2 to TRBJ2-7; TRBD1 is a possible D gene (5 bases). Germline V gives CDR1 SNHLY, CDR2 FYNNEI. The V end was cut by 4 bases, the J end by 3 bases, with 7 bases between. The CDR3 spans 12 residues. The chain's CDR3 is CASSGDSYEQYF. CDR3 nucleotide sequence: TGTGCCAGCAGTGGAGACAGCTACGAGCAGTACTTC.

The chain combines TRBV19 with TRBJ2-7; no definite D call. Germline values: CDR1 LNHDA, CDR2 SQIVND (reference sequence). The ends were cut back, 6 bases at V and 3 bases at J, with 12 bases in the middle. The CDR3 loop spans 13 amino acids. CDR3 in amino acids: CASSLLLGYEQYF. CDR3 nucleotide sequence: TGTGCCAGTAGCCTCCTCCTAGGCTACGAGCAGTACTTC.

V gene TRBV15 combines with J gene TRBJ1-4; D is perhaps TRBD1 (5 bases). Per the germline V gene, CDR1 is LNHNV and CDR2 is YYDKDF (reference sequence). V was pared by 2 bases and J by 7 bases, with 11 bases between. This CDR3 contains 14 residues. The CDR3: CATSRKGVSEKLFF. The CDR3 region has the DNA TGTGCCACCAGCAGAAAAGGGGTTAGTGAAAAACTGTTTTTT.

The chain uses TRBV3-1 (or the pseudogene TRBV3-2) and TRBJ1-4, with 9 nucleotides matching TRBD1. Looked up from germline, CDR1 is LGHDT and CDR2 is YNNKEL (reference sequence). With V trimmed by 3 bases and J by 3 bases, 8 bases remained unmatched. The CDR3 contains 17 residues. CDR3 coding DNA: TGTGCCAGCAGCCACCTACAGGGGGCTTGGTCTAATGAAAAACTGTTTTTT. It codes for CASSHLQGAWSNEKLFF.

The CDR3 here is CATGGQGDQPQHF. DNA for the CDR3: TGTGCCACTGGAGGACAGGGGGATCAGCCCCAGCATTTT. The chain couples TRBV10-3 to TRBJ1-5; 10 nucleotides match TRBD1. CDR3 length: 13 residues. The germline V gene encodes CDR1 ENHRY and CDR2 SYGVKD. Trimming took 10 bases from V and 5 from J; bases not matched to a gene: 5.

The chain has TRBV15 and TRBJ1-5, with D uncertain. V was pared by 0 bases and J by 8 bases, with 5 bases between. CDR1 LNHNV and CDR2 YYDKDF come from the germline V gene (reference sequence). CDR3 length: 12 residues. The CDR3 bases are TGTGCCACCAGCAGAGATGAGGAGCCCCAGCATTTT. Its translation: CATSRDEEPQHF.

This chain uses TRBV7-9 with TRBJ1-4, with a possible D match to TRBD1 (6 bases). Germline V lookup: CDR1 SEHNR, CDR2 FQNEAQ (reference sequence). This CDR3 comprises 17 residues. The V end was cut by 0 bases, the J end by 4 bases, with 15 bases between. The CDR3 spells CASSLASGAGGNEKLFF. In DNA, the CDR3 is TGTGCCAGCAGCTTAGCATCAGGGGCGGGAGGTAATGAAAAACTGTTTTTT.

The chain recombines TRBV6-5 with TRBJ1-1, with D tentatively TRBD1 (6 bases). This CDR3 is 15 amino acids long. CDR1 and CDR2 from the germline V gene are MNHEY and SVGAGI. Trimming shortened V by 2 bases and J by 10 bases, and 20 bases separated the two germline ends. CDR3 in amino acids: CASSYNTGWAVGAFF. The DNA of the CDR3 is TGTGCCAGCAGTTACAATACAGGGTGGGCGGTGGGAGCTTTCTTT.

A single count supports this clone. This rearrangement joins TRBV7-9 to TRBJ1-5; 8 bases agree with TRBD1. The CDR3 totals 15 residues. Germline trimming cut 4 bases from V and 10 bases from J; bases unmatched to any gene: 12. Germline CDR1 SEHNR, CDR2 FQNEAQ (reference sequence). CDR3 amino acids: CASSSEDREGIPQHF. Written as DNA, the CDR3 is TGTGCCAGCAGCTCCGAGGACAGGGAGGGTATTCCCCAGCATTTT.